This is a list of T cell receptor beta chains from one sample in a study of blood T cell repertoires in COVID-19. The data were produced by immunoSEQ multiplex PCR, yet TCRdb's version contains in-frame clones alone and is incomplete. In the table there are around 300,000 clones, 80% to 90% of which are singletons. The sample was peripheral blood. These receptors were collected from an older woman with acute or convalescent COVID-19. Both conserved end residues are part of each CDR3. Each record gives: J gene, D gene, clone size, V gene, CDR3 protein, CDR3 DNA. The D gene is left open where the match is weak. Part of the rows lack a size; the others show once, few, many or a class for expanded clones.

TRBJ1-2 TRBD1 NA TRBV9 CASSVEGAFGSYGYTF TGTGCCAGCAGCGTAGAGGGGGCGTTTGGGTCCTATGGCTACACCTTC
TRBJ2-7 TRBD2 NA TRBV5-1 CASSPRLAGGEQYF TGCGCCAGCAGCCCACGACTAGCGGGGGGCGAGCAGTACTTC
TRBJ1-1 NA NA TRBV7-6 CASSLGRGGQNTEAFF TGTGCCAGCAGCTTAGGTCGGGGGGGACAAAACACTGAAGCTTTCTTT
TRBJ2-1 TRBD2 NA TRBV6-5 CASSYGSGRDEQFF TGTGCCAGCAGTTACGGTAGCGGGAGGGATGAGCAGTTCTTC
TRBJ2-5 TRBD1 NA TRBV30 CAWRGAGGSGETQYF TGTGCCTGGAGAGGAGCAGGGGGCTCGGGAGAGACCCAGTACTTC
TRBJ1-2 NA NA TRBV5-4 CASSIPANYGYTF TGTGCCAGCAGCATCCCTGCTAACTATGGCTACACCTTC
TRBJ1-5 TRBD1 NA TRBV2 CASSVGTGGNQPQHF TGTGCCAGCAGTGTTGGAACAGGGGGCAATCAGCCCCAGCATTTT
TRBJ1-1 TRBD1 NA TRBV6-5 CASTDRGAEAFF TGTGCCAGCACGGACAGGGGCGCTGAAGCTTTCTTT
TRBJ2-1 NA NA TRBV9 CASSVERLGGNEQFF TGTGCCAGCAGCGTAGAGCGTCTCGGGGGCAATGAGCAGTTCTTC
TRBJ2-6 TRBD1 NA TRBV7-2 CASSLTGGAGANVLTF TGTGCCAGCAGCTTAACAGGGGGCGCTGGGGCCAACGTCCTGACTTTC
TRBJ2-2 NA NA TRBV9 CASSLPATHTGELFF TGTGCCAGCAGTCTACCAGCGACCCACACCGGGGAGCTGTTTTTT
TRBJ2-1 NA NA TRBV19 CASSMWGTSLEQFF TGTGCCAGTAGTATGTGGGGTACTAGCCTGGAACAGTTCTTC
TRBJ1-2 TRBD1 NA TRBV2 CASLGTGGGYTF TGTGCCAGCCTCGGGACAGGGGGGGGCTACACCTTC
TRBJ2-7 NA NA TRBV6-6 CASSPFLEQYF TGTGCCAGCAGTCCTTTTCTTGAGCAGTACTTC
TRBJ1-2 NA NA TRBV19 CASSIDLSGGYTF TGTGCCAGTAGTATAGATCTTTCGGGAGGCTACACCTTC
TRBJ2-1 NA NA TRBV6-2/TRBV6-3 CASSPPRQLYNEQFF TGTGCCAGCAGCCCGCCACGACAGCTATACAATGAGCAGTTCTTC
TRBJ1-5 NA NA TRBV27 CASGLSNQPQHF TGTGCCAGCGGACTTAGCAATCAGCCCCAGCATTTT
TRBJ1-1 NA NA TRBV5-6 CASSLLAGRAFF TGTGCCAGCAGCTTACTGGCGGGGAGGGCTTTCTTT
TRBJ2-1 NA NA TRBV7-9 CASSPPVVDEQFF TGTGCCAGCAGCCCCCCGGTAGTGGATGAGCAGTTCTTC
TRBJ1-1 TRBD1 NA TRBV11-2 CASSANQGELGAFF TGTGCCAGCAGTGCAAACCAGGGGGAGTTAGGAGCTTTCTTT
TRBJ1-4 NA once TRBV7-6 CASSYGSGPDEKLFF TGTGCCAGCAGCTACGGGTCAGGGCCCGACGAAAAACTGTTTTTT
TRBJ2-1 NA NA TRBV6-5 CASGAGTEQFF TGTGCCAGCGGGGCCGGGACAGAGCAGTTCTTC
TRBJ1-2 NA NA TRBV18 CASSPTSSDYGYTF TGTGCCAGCTCCCCCACGAGTTCTGACTATGGCTACACCTTC
TRBJ2-3 NA NA TRBV2 CASRRRPGDTQYF TGTGCCAGCAGAAGACGTCCAGGGGATACGCAGTATTTT
TRBJ1-5 NA NA TRBV7-8 CASSLAGGDQPQHF TGTGCCAGCAGCTTAGCGGGGGGGGATCAGCCCCAGCATTTT
TRBJ2-3 NA NA TRBV3-1/TRBV3-2 CASSQASSTDTQYF TGTGCCAGCAGCCAGGCCTCGAGCACAGATACGCAGTATTTT
TRBJ2-7 TRBD2 NA TRBV30 CAWIREGGYEQYF TGTGCCTGGATCCGGGAGGGGGGCTACGAGCAGTACTTC
TRBJ1-1 NA NA TRBV3-1/TRBV3-2 CASSLGGWNTEAFF TGTGCCAGCAGCCTTGGGGGGTGGAACACTGAAGCTTTCTTT
TRBJ2-7 TRBD2 once TRBV5-4 CASSLVGGDEQYF TGTGCCAGCAGCTTGGTGGGAGGGGACGAGCAGTACTTC
TRBJ2-2 NA NA TRBV18 CASSPLTGMNTGELFF TGTGCCAGCTCACCTCTGACAGGAATGAACACCGGGGAGCTGTTTTTT
TRBJ1-1 TRBD1 NA TRBV6-6 CASPRQGGTEAFF TGTGCCAGCCCTAGACAGGGGGGCACTGAAGCTTTCTTT
TRBJ2-3 NA NA TRBV9 CASSVGLADTQYF TGTGCCAGCAGCGTGGGGCTCGCTGATACGCAGTATTTT
TRBJ1-1 TRBD1 NA TRBV5-4 CASRSGTENTEAFF TGTGCCAGCAGGTCCGGGACAGAGAACACTGAAGCTTTCTTT
TRBJ1-2 NA NA TRBV3-1/TRBV3-2 CASSQDLRAGYYGYTF TGTGCCAGCAGCCAAGATTTGAGGGCCGGCTACTATGGCTACACCTTC
TRBJ1-2 NA NA TRBV13 CASSLSPTPAAYGYTF TGTGCCAGCAGCTTATCCCCCACTCCCGCGGCCTATGGCTACACCTTC
TRBJ2-1 TRBD1 NA TRBV5-6 CASSWGQADEQFF TGTGCCAGCAGCTGGGGACAGGCGGATGAGCAGTTCTTC
TRBJ2-1 NA NA TRBV13 CASSLLDYNEQFF TGTGCCAGCAGCTTATTAGACTACAATGAGCAGTTCTTC
TRBJ1-2 NA NA TRBV4-1 CASSQGGGMDGYTF TGCGCCAGCAGCCAAGGCGGGGGGATGGATGGCTACACCTTC
TRBJ1-2 NA NA TRBV19 CASSVVGTRDGYTF TGTGCCAGTAGTGTCGTCGGGACAAGGGATGGCTACACCTTC
TRBJ2-7 NA NA TRBV18 CASSPLAPPYEQYF TGTGCCAGCTCACCACTAGCGCCGCCCTACGAGCAGTACTTC
TRBJ1-4 TRBD1 NA TRBV4-1 CASSHSTGGRGKLFF TGCGCCAGCAGCCACTCGACAGGGGGCAGAGGAAAACTGTTTTTT
TRBJ2-7 TRBD1 few TRBV24-1 CATSEARGYEQYF TGTGCCACCAGTGAGGCCAGGGGGTACGAGCAGTACTTC
TRBJ2-2 NA NA TRBV12-3/TRBV12-4 CAARVTNTGELFF TGTGCCGCCAGGGTCACGAACACCGGGGAGCTGTTTTTT
TRBJ1-1 NA NA TRBV10-3 CAISPSEGGVTEAFF TGTGCCATCAGCCCCAGCGAGGGGGGGGTCACTGAAGCTTTCTTT
TRBJ1-1 NA NA TRBV10-3 CAIRSQSAEAFF TGTGCCATCAGGTCGCAGTCTGCTGAAGCTTTCTTT
TRBJ2-1 TRBD2 NA TRBV3-1/TRBV3-2 CASSQEWGLAGGHEQFF TGTGCCAGCAGCCAGGAGTGGGGACTAGCGGGGGGGCATGAGCAGTTCTTC
TRBJ1-2 NA NA TRBV6-5 CASKESPRGYTF TGTGCCAGCAAAGAAAGTCCTCGGGGCTACACCTTC
TRBJ2-2 TRBD2 once TRBV19 CASSILAGGPTGELFF TGTGCCAGTAGTATCCTAGCGGGGGGGCCGACCGGGGAGCTGTTTTTT
TRBJ2-7 NA NA TRBV6-6 CASTDRYYEQYF TGTGCCAGCACCGACAGGTACTACGAGCAGTACTTC
TRBJ2-5 TRBD2 NA TRBV5-4 CASSRFSSGGGETQYF TGTGCCAGCAGCCGCTTCTCTAGCGGGGGCGGTGAGACCCAGTACTTC
TRBJ1-2 NA NA TRBV4-1 CASSQDSAAPRGYTF TGCGCCAGCAGCCAAGATAGTGCGGCTCCGAGGGGCTACACCTTC
TRBJ1-1 TRBD1 NA TRBV9 CASSASTGRTEAFF TGTGCCAGCAGCGCCTCGACAGGGAGGACTGAAGCTTTCTTT
TRBJ1-2 NA NA TRBV7-9 CASSLDGGDYGYTF TGTGCCAGCAGCTTAGATGGCGGGGACTATGGCTACACCTTC
TRBJ1-5 NA NA TRBV2 CASAHSGGNQPQHF TGTGCCAGCGCCCATAGTGGGGGGAATCAGCCCCAGCATTTT
TRBJ1-2 NA NA TRBV7-9 CASSHDSSVGYTF TGTGCCAGCAGCCACGACAGCAGCGTTGGCTACACCTTC
TRBJ2-7 NA few TRBV13 CASSPSSYEQYF TGTGCCAGCAGCCCCAGCTCCTACGAGCAGTACTTC
TRBJ1-2 TRBD1 NA TRBV5-4 CASSLQGTSGYTF TGTGCCAGCAGCTTACAGGGGACCTCTGGCTACACCTTC
TRBJ1-1 TRBD1 few TRBV3-1/TRBV3-2 CASSYGTGRAEAFF TGTGCCAGCAGCTACGGGACAGGAAGGGCTGAAGCTTTCTTT
TRBJ2-2 TRBD2 NA TRBV7-8 CASSLTSGGTGELFF TGTGCCAGCAGCTTAACTAGCGGGGGCACCGGGGAGCTGTTTTTT
TRBJ2-7 NA NA TRBV3-1/TRBV3-2 CASSQVQGSEQYF TGTGCCAGCAGCCAAGTACAGGGCAGTGAGCAGTACTTC